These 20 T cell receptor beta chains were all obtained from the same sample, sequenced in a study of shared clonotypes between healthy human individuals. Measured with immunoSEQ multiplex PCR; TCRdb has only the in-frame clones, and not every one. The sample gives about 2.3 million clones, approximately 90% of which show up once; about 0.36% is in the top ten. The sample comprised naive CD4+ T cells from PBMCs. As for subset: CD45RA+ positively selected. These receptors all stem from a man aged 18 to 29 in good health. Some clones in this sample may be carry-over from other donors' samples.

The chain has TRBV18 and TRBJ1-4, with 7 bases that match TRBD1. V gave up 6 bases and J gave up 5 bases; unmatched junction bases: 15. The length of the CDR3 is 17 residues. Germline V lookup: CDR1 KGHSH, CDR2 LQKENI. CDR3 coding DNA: TGTGCCAGCTCCCGGTCCCCGGGACAGCTCCTAAATGAAAAACTGTTTTTT. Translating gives CASSRSPGQLLNEKLFF.

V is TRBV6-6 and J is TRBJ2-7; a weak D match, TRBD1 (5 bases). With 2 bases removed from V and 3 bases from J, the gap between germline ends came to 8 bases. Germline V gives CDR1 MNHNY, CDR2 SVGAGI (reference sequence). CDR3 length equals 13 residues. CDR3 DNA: TGTGCCAGCAGTTACGGCAGGGACTACGAGCAGTACTTC. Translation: CASSYGRDYEQYF.

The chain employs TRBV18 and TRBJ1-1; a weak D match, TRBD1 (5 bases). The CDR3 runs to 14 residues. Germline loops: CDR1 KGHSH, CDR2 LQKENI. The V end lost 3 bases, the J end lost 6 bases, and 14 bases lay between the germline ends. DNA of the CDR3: TGTGCCAGCTCACCTTGGGACTCCAAATCTGAAGCTTTCTTT. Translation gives CASSPWDSKSEAFF.

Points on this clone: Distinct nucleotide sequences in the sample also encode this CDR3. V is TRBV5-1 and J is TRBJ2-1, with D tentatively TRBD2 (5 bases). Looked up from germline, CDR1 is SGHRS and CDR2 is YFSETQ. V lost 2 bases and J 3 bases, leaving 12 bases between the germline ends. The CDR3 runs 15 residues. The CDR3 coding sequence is TGCGCCAGCAGCTTAGGAGGCGGGCTCTACAATGAGCAGTTCTTC. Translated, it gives CASSLGGGLYNEQFF.

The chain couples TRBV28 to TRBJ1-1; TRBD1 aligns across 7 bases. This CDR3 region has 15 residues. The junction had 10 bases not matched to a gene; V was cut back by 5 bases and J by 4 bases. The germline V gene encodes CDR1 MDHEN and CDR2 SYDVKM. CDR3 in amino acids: CASSRDSPPGTEAFF. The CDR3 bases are TGTGCCAGCAGTCGGGACAGCCCGCCGGGCACTGAAGCTTTCTTT.

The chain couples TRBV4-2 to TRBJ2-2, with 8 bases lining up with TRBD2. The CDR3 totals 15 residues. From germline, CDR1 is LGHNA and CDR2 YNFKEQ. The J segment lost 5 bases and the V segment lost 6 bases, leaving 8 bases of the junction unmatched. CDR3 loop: CASRPLGGETGELFF. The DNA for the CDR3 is TGTGCCAGCAGGCCCCTCGGGGGGGAAACCGGGGAGCTGTTTTTT.

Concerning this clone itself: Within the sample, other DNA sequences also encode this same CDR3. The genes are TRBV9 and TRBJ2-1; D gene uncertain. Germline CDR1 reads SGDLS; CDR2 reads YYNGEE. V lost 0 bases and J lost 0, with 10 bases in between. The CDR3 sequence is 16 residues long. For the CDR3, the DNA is TGTGCCAGCAGCGTAGACCCTCGCAGCTCCTACAATGAGCAGTTCTTC. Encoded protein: CASSVDPRSSYNEQFF.

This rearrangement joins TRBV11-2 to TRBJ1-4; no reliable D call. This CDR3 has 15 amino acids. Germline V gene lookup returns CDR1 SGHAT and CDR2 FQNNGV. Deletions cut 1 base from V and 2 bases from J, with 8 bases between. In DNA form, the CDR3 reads TGTGCCAGCAGCTTAGTCGCAAAGACTAATGAAAAACTGTTTTTT. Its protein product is CASSLVAKTNEKLFF. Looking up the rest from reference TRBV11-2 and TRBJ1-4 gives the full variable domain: EAGVAQSPRYKIIEKRQSVAFWCNPISGHATLYWYQQILGQGPKLLIQFQNNGVVDDSQLPKDRFSAERLKGVDSTLKIQPAKLEDSAVYLCASSLVAKTNEKLFFGSGTQLSVL.

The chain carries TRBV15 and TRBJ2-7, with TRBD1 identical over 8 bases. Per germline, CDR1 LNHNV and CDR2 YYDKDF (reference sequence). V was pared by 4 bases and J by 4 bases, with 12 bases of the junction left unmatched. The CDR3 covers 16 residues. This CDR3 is CATSTPVQGARYEQYF. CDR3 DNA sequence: TGTGCCACCAGCACCCCGGTCCAGGGGGCGCGTTACGAGCAGTACTTC.

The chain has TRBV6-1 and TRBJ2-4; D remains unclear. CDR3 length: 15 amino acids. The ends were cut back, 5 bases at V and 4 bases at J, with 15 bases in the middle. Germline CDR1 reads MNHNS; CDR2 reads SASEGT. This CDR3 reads CASSSPGAVKNIQYF. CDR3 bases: TGTGCCAGCAGTAGCCCCGGAGCAGTGAAAAACATTCAGTACTTC.

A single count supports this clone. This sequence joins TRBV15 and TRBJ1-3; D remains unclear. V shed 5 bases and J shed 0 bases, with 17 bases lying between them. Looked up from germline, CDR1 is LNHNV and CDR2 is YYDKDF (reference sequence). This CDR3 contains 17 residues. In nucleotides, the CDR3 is TGTGCCACCAGCCTGGGAGCGAGGAGGAGCTCTGGAAACACCATATATTTT. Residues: CATSLGARRSSGNTIYF.

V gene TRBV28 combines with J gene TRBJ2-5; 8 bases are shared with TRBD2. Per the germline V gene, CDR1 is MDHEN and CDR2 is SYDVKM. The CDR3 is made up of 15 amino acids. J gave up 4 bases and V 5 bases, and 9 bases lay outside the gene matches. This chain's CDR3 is CASSGPAGEGETQYF. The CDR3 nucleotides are TGTGCCAGCAGTGGTCCAGCGGGGGAGGGAGAGACCCAGTACTTC.

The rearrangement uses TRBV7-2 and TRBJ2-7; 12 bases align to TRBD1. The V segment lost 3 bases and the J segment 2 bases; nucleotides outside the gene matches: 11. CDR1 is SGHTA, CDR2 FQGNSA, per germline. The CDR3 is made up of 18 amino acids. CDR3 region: CASSFSGTGGRRTYEQYF. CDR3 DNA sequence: TGTGCCAGCAGCTTTTCAGGGACAGGGGGCCGCCGTACCTACGAGCAGTACTTC.

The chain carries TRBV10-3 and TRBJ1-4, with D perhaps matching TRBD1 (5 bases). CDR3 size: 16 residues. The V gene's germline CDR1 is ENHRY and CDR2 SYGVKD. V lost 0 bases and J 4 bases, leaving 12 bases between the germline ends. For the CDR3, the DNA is TGTGCCATCAGTGAGTCGGGGACGGAGTATAATGAAAAACTGTTTTTT. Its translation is CAISESGTEYNEKLFF.

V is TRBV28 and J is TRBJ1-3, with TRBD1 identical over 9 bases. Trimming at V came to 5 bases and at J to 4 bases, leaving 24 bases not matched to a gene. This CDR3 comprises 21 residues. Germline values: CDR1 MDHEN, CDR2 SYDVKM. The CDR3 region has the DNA TGTGCCAGCAGTCCCGGGACAGGGAGGTCGTTGGGCCCAGGGGGAGGAAACACCATATATTTT. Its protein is CASSPGTGRSLGPGGGNTIYF. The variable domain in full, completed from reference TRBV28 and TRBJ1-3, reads DVKVTQSSRYLVKRTGEKVFLECVQDMDHENMFWYRQDPGLGLRLIYFSYDVKMKEKGDIPEGYSVSREKKERFSLILESASTNQTSMYLCASSPGTGRSLGPGGGNTIYFGEGSWLTVV.

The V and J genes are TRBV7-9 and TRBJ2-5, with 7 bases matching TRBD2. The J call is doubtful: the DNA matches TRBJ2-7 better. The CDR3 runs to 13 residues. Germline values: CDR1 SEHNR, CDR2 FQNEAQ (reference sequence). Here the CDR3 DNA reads TGTGCCAGCTCCCTGGGGGGGATCTACGAGCAGTACTTC. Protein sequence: CASSLGGIYEQYF.

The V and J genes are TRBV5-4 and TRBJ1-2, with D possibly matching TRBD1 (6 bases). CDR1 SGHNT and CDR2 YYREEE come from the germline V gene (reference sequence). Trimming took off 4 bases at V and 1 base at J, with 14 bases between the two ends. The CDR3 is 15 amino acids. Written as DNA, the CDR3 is TGTGCCAGCAGCCCGATGACAGGATATAACTATGGCTACACCTTC. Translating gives CASSPMTGYNYGYTF.

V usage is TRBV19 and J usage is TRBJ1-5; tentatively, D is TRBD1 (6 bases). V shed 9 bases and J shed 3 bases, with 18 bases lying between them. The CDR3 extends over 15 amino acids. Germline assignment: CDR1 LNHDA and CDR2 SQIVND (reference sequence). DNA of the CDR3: TGTGCCAGCTGGGGGGGGCGAATGGACAATCAGCCCCAGCATTTT. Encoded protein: CASWGGRMDNQPQHF.

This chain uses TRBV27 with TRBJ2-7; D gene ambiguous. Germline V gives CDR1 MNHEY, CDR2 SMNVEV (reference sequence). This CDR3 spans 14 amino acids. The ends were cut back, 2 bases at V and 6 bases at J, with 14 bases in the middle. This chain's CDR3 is CASSLGYRISEQYF. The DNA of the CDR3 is TGTGCCAGCAGTTTAGGGTATCGGATTTCCGAGCAGTACTTC.

DNA for the CDR3: TGCAGCGTCGCCCCACGATACCCCGGGACAGGGGGGACTGAAGCTTTCTTT. Protein sequence: CSVAPRYPGTGGTEAFF. The J gene is TRBJ1-1, the V gene TRBV29-1; TRBD1 matches 11 bases. The CDR3 has 17 amino acids. J lost 5 bases, V lost 6 bases, and 17 bases had no gene match. Per germline, CDR1 SQVTM and CDR2 ANQGSEA.